This T cell receptor (beta chain) appears in the sequencing data of a study of glioma-infiltrating T cells after dendritic cell vaccination. Amplification used 60 V beta primers and 13 J beta primers. Measured with immunoSEQ multiplex PCR; TCRdb has only the in-frame clones, and not every one. The profile covers approximately 10,000 clones, with 81% appearing a single time and approximately 39% taken by the ten largest. The time point here: after dendritic cell vaccination, including at tumor progression/relapse. Before vaccination, two weeks after the third vaccination, and at progression, PBMC were collected. The source material was blood, sampled after dendritic cell vaccination. This clonotype was obtained from a human donor with glioblastoma.

CDR3 DNA: TGTGCCAGCAGCCCGAAGACAGGTTCTGTCCGGGAGCAGTACTTC. This encodes CASSPKTGSVREQYF. V usage is TRBV7-9 and J usage is TRBJ2-7; D possibly corresponds to TRBD1 (6 bases). Germline CDR1 is SEHNR and CDR2 is FQNEAQ (reference sequence). This CDR3 has 15 residues. V was shortened by 5 bases and J by 7 bases, with 21 bases between the two germline ends.